The present T cell receptor beta chain was sequenced within a study of tumor-infiltrating lymphocytes in primary liver carcinoma. Broader study findings: Pairs of tumor regions overlapped more than tumor-adjacent and tumor-blood pairs did. Tumors significantly exceeded blood in top-250-clone fraction (p = 0.039).

This clonotype has only a few counts. The antigen is undetermined. The CDR3 sequence is 15 residues long. The germline V gene encodes CDR1 MNHNS and CDR2 SASEGT. V was pared by 2 bases and J by 6 bases, with 4 bases of the junction left unmatched. With a constant-region primer, TCR beta cDNA was made from approximately 500 ng of total RNA. ARM-PCR was slightly modified, and three nested multiplex PCR rounds with it gave rise to the TCR beta libraries. Amplification in the first two PCR rounds was performed using TRBV1-TRBV30 forward primers and a C-beta reverse primer for approximately 10 cycles each. TCRdb processed the multiplex PCR reads anew with MiXCR; each CDR3 protein has one entry. The sample holds more than 150,000 distinct CDR3 sequences, less than 65% seen once. In addition to blood RNA drawn from unsorted whole blood, germline DNA was extracted. Chronic HBV infection was present, with no prior treatment. Before the surgical procedure, roughly 4.3 milliliters of peripheral blood were collected.

The origin of this receptor is a man aged 40-50 years with primary liver carcinoma and hepatitis B virus infection. Material for sequencing was peripheral blood. The chain recombines TRBV6-1 with TRBJ2-2; the match to TRBD2 covers 9 bases. CDR3 DNA sequence: TGTGCCAGCAGTGAAATTGTAGCGGGAGCCGGGGAGCTGTTTTTT. Its protein product is CASSEIVAGAGELFF.